This T cell receptor (beta chain) emerged from a study of metastatic and nonmetastatic thyroid tumors. Study-wide findings and caveats: Reports indicated that malignant thyroid tumors showed significantly higher TCR beta diversity than benign nodules did, in blood and tumor.

No treatment of any kind had been given to any patient before thyroid surgery. About this clone itself: What it binds is not known.

Germline-derived CDR1 and CDR2 are LGHNA and YNFKEQ. The ends lost 1 base at V and 8 bases at J; junction bases unmatched: 16. The CDR3 contains 17 residues. As processed by the authors: The distant-metastasis classifier for papillary thyroid cancer was built from CDR3 differences across clinicopathological groups. TCRdb recomputed clones from the PCR reads via MiXCR. The V and J calls here are based on TCRdb, not the publication. The data hold under 40,000 clones, with approximately 15% observed a single time. The sequenced sample consisted of blood. The gene calls are TRBV4-2 and TRBJ1-2, with 7 positions matching TRBD1. The sequence came from a female donor with papillary thyroid cancer or a benign thyroid nodule (not recorded which). Some clones in this sample may be carry-over from other donors' samples. Written as DNA, the CDR3 is TGTGCCAGCAGCCAAGTAGATTTGAGTAAGGGGGCGCTCGGCTACACCTTC. Amino acid sequence: CASSQVDLSKGALGYTF.